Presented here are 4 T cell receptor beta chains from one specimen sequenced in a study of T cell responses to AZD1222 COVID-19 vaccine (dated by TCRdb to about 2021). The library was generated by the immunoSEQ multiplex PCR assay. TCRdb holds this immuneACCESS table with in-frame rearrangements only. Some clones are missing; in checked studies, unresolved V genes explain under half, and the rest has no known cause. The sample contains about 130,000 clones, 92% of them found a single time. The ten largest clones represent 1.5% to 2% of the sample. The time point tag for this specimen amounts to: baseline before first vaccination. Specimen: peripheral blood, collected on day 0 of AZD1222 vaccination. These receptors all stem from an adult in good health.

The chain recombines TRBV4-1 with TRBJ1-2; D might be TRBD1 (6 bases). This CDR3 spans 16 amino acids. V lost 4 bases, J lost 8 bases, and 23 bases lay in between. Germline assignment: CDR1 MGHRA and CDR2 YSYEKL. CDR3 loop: CASSPQTGGVSKGYTF. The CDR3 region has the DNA TGCGCCAGCAGCCCCCAGACAGGAGGGGTTTCTAAAGGCTACACCTTC.

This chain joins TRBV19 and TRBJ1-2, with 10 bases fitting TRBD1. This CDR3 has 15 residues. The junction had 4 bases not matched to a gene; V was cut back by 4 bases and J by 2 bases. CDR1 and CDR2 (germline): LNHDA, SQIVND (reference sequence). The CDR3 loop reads CASSRQGAPNYGYTF. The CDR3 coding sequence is TGTGCCAGTAGTAGACAGGGGGCGCCCAACTATGGCTACACCTTC.

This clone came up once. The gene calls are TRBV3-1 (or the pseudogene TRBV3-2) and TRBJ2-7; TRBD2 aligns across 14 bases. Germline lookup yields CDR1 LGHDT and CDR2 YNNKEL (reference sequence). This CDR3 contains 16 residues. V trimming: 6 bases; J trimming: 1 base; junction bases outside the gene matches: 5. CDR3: CASRQTSGGASYEQYF. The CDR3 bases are TGTGCCAGCAGACAGACTAGCGGGGGGGCTTCCTACGAGCAGTACTTC.

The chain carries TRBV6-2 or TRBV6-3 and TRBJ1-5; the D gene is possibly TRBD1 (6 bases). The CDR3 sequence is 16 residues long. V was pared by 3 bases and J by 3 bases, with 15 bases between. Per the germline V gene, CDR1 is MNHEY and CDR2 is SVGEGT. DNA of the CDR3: TGTGCCAGCAGTTATGGGGAGGGGGACTACAATCAGCCCCAGCATTTT. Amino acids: CASSYGEGDYNQPQHF.